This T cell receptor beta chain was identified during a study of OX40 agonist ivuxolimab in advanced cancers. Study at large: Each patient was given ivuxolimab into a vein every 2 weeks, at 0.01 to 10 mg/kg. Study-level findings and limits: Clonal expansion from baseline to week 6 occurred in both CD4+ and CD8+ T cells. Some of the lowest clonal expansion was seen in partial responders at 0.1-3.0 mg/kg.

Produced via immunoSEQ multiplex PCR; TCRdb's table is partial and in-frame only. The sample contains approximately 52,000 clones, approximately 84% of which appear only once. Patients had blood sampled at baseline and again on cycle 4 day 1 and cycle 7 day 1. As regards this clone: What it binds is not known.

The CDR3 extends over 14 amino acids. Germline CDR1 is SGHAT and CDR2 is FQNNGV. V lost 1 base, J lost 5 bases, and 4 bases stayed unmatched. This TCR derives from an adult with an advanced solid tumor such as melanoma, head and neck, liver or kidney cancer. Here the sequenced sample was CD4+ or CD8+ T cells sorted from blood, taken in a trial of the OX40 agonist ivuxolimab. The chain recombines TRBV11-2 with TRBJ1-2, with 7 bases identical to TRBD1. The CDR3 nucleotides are TGTGCCAGCAGCTTAGGAACAGGGGCGTATGGCTACACCTTC. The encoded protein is CASSLGTGAYGYTF. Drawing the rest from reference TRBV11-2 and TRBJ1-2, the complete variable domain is EAGVAQSPRYKIIEKRQSVAFWCNPISGHATLYWYQQILGQGPKLLIQFQNNGVVDDSQLPKDRFSAERLKGVDSTLKIQPAKLEDSAVYLCASSLGTGAYGYTFGSGTRLTVV.